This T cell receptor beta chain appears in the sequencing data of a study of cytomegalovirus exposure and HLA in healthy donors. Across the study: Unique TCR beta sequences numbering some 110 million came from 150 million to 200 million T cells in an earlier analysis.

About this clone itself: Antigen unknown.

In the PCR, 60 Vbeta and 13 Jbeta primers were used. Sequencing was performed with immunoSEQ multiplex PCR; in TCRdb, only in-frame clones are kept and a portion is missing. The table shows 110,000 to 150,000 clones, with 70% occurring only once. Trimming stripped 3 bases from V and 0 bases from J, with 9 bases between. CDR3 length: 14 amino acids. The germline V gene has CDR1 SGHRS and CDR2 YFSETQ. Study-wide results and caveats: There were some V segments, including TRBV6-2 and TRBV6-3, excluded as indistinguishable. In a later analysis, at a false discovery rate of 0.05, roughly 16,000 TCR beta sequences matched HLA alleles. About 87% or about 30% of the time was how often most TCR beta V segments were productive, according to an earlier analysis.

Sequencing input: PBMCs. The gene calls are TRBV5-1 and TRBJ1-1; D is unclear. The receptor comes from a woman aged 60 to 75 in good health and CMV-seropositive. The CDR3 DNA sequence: TGCGCCAGCAGCTCTGCGGGGTTGAACACTGAAGCTTTCTTT. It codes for CASSSAGLNTEAFF. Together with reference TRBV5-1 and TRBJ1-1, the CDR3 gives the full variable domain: KAGVTQTPRYLIKTRGQQVTLSCSPISGHRSVSWYQQTPGQGLQFLFEYFSETQRNKGNFPGRFSGRQFSNSRSEMNVSTLELGDSALYLCASSSAGLNTEAFFGQGTRLTVV.